The 8 T cell receptor beta chains listed next were all sequenced from one sample in a study of control samples from healthy donors and cancer patients. Repertoires were generated with immunoSEQ multiplex PCR, while TCRdb's copy carries only in-frame clones and drops some. The sample comprises 75,000 to 95,000 clones, 70% to 90% of which are singletons, and 4.5% to 6% rests with the top ten. Specimen: blood. The receptors were gathered from a woman aged 45-60 years in good health.

This clone has just a few counts. CDR3 in DNA: TGTGCCAGCAGTTCCGCGACAGGCCCCAATCAGCCCCAGCATTTT. This translates into CASSSATGPNQPQHF. The V gene is TRBV7-6, the J gene TRBJ1-5; possible D gene TRBD1, 6 bases. The CDR3 sequence is 15 residues long. Germline V CDR1 and CDR2: SGHVS, FNYEAQ. Trimming shortened V by 6 bases and J by 3 bases, and 15 bases separated the two germline ends. Full variable domain (rest looked up from reference TRBV7-6 and TRBJ1-5): GAGVSQSPRYKVTKRGQDVALRCDPISGHVSLYWYRQALGQGPEFLTYFNYEAQQDKSGLPNDRFSAERPEGSISTLTIQRTEQRDSAMYRCASSSATGPNQPQHFGDGTRLSIL.

The chain links TRBV11-2 to TRBJ1-3; tentatively, D is TRBD1 (5 bases). CDR1 is SGHAT, CDR2 FQNNGV, per germline. CDR3 size: 14 residues. Trimming took 6 bases from V and 4 from J, leaving 13 bases between them. CDR3 amino acids: CASRGDPKGNTIYF. The DNA of the CDR3 is TGTGCCAGCAGAGGGGACCCGAAAGGAAACACCATATATTTT.

This clone qualifies as medium-sized. Other nucleotide sequences from this sample produce the same CDR3. The chain employs TRBV4-1 and TRBJ1-2; D not certain. In germline, CDR1 is MGHRA, CDR2 YSYEKL. The CDR3 is made up of 13 amino acids. V shed 0 bases and J shed 2 bases, with 4 bases lying between them. CDR3 nucleotides: TGCGCCAGCAGCCAAGAAAGCAACTATGGCTACACCTTC. Amino acids: CASSQESNYGYTF.

The table lists this clone with a count of one. The V gene is TRBV6-6, the J gene TRBJ2-1; D is possibly TRBD2 (5 bases). The CDR3 contains 15 residues. Trimming removed 4 bases from V and 5 bases from J, with 15 bases in between. Germline V gene data show CDR1 as MNHNY and CDR2 as SVGAGI (reference sequence). In nucleotides, the CDR3 is TGTGCCAGCAGTTTTCCCCCGGACTTTGACAATGAGCAGTTCTTC. Amino acids: CASSFPPDFDNEQFF.

The chain links TRBV6-6 to TRBJ2-3; D possibly uses TRBD1 or TRBD2 (5 bases each). Trimming cost V 5 bases and J 2 bases, with 17 bases left between them. This CDR3 comprises 16 residues. Per the germline V gene, CDR1 is MNHNY and CDR2 is SVGAGI (reference sequence). The CDR3 DNA reads as TGTGCCAGCAGTCAATCCGGGACGGAGGACACAGATACGCAGTATTTT. Translation: CASSQSGTEDTDTQYF.

The chain joins TRBV2 to TRBJ1-1; D possibly corresponds to TRBD1 (5 bases). CDR3 size: 13 residues. CDR1 is SNHLY and CDR2 is FYNNEI in the germline V gene. The germline V and J ends were trimmed by 5 bases and 7 bases, with 14 bases remaining between them. CDR3 amino acids: CASSRIRAIEAFF. In DNA, the CDR3 is TGTGCCAGCAGTCGAATCAGGGCAATTGAAGCTTTCTTT.

The J gene is TRBJ2-3, the V gene TRBV7-9, with D uncertain. Germline V gene data show CDR1 as SEHNR and CDR2 as FQNEAQ (reference sequence). The V end was cut by 1 base, the J end by 9 bases, with 8 bases between. The CDR3 length is 12 residues. The CDR3 loop is CASSLETGTQYF. The CDR3 region has the DNA TGTGCCAGCAGCTTAGAGACTGGAACGCAGTATTTT.

J is TRBJ2-7 and V is TRBV6-6, with D hard to call. Germline V CDR1 and CDR2: MNHNY, SVGAGI (reference sequence). The CDR3 sequence is 12 residues long. The V and J ends lost 11 bases and 3 bases respectively, with 14 bases between them. The CDR3 loop reads CASKGSLYEQYF. Here the CDR3 DNA reads TGTGCCTCCAAAGGGTCTCTCTACGAGCAGTACTTC.